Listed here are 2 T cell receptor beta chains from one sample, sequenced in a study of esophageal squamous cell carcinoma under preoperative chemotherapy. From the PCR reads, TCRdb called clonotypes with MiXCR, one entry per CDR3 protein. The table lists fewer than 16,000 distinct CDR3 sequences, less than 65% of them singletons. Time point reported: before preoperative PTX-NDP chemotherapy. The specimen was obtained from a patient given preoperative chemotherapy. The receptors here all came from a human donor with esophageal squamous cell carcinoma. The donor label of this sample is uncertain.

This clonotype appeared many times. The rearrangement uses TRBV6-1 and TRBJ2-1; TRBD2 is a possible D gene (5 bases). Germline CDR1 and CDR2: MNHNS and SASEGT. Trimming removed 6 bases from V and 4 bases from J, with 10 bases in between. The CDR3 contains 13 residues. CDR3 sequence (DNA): TGTGCCAGCAGCGGGGTCGAATACAATGAGCAGTTCTTC. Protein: CASSGVEYNEQFF.

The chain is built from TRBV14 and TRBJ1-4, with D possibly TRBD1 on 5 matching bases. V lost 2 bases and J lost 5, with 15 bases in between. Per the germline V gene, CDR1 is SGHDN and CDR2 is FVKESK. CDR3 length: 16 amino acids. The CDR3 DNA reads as TGTGCCAGCAGCCAAAAGCCCACAGGTTCCAATGAAAAACTGTTTTTT. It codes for CASSQKPTGSNEKLFF.